This T cell receptor beta chain is drawn from a study of T cells in localized non-small cell lung cancer. Profiled with immunoSEQ multiplex PCR; TCRdb holds only in-frame clones, not every one. Of 75,000 to 80,000 clones listed, approximately 80% were seen once; the top ten hold roughly 9.8%. Study outcomes and limitations: Longer overall survival was seen with higher T cell density measured in blood. Appearance in adjacent lung was seen for a median around 60 of the top 100 tumor clones. Heterogeneity stays possible, as sequencing covered only one tumor region. Clonality peaked in uninvolved adjacent lung rather than tumor.

This clone was detected only once. Its antigen is as yet unknown. This CDR3 is 16 amino acids long. Germline-derived CDR1 and CDR2 are ENHRY and SYGVKD. J gave up 2 bases and V 4 bases, and 8 bases lay outside the gene matches. The source was peripheral blood, collected before any cancer treatment. This receptor was taken from a female donor aged 60 or older with stage I lung adenocarcinoma. This rearrangement joins TRBV10-3 to TRBJ1-5; 7 nucleotides match TRBD1. The CDR3 spells CAISAAGGSGNQPQHF. CDR3 coding DNA: TGTGCCATCAGTGCGGCAGGGGGTTCTGGCAATCAGCCCCAGCATTTT.